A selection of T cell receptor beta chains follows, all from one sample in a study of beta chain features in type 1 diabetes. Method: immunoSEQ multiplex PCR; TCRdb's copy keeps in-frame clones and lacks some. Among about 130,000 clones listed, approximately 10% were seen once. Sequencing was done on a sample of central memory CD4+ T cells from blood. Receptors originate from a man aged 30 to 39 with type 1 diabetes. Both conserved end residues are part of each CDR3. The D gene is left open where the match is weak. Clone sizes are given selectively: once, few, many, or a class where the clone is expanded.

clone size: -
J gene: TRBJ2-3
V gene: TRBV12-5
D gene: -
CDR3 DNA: TGTGCTAGTGGTTCCAGAGATACGCAGTATTTT
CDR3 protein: CASGSRDTQYF

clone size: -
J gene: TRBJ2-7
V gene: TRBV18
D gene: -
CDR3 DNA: TGTGCCAGCTCACCAAAGGCAGGGGGGTTCTACGAGCAGTACTTC
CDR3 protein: CASSPKAGGFYEQYF

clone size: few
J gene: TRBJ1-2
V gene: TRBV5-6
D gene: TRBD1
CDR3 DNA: TGTGCCAGCAGCTTGGTGGACAGGCCCAACACCTTC
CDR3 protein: CASSLVDRPNTF

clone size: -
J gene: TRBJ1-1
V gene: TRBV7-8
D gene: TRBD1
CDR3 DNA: TGTGCCAGCAGCACTGCCGGGACAGGGTACACTGAAGCTTTCTTT
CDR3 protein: CASSTAGTGYTEAFF

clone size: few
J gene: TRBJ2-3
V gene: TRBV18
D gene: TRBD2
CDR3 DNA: TGTGCCAGCTCACCGTCGGGGGGGCAGGCAGATACGCAGTATTTT
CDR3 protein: CASSPSGGQADTQYF

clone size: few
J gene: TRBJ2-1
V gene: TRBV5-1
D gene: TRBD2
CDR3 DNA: TGCGCCAGCAGCTTGTCAAGCGGGGGCTCCTACAATGAGCAGTTCTTC
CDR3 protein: CASSLSSGGSYNEQFF

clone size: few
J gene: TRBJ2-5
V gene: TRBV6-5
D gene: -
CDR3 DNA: TGTGCCAGCAGTTTCGGACAGAATCAAGAGACCCAGTACTTC
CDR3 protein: CASSFGQNQETQYF

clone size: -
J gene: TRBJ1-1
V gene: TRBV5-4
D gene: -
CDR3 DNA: TGTGCCAGCAGCGAAACCCCAGGGACTGAAGCTTTCTTT
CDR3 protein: CASSETPGTEAFF

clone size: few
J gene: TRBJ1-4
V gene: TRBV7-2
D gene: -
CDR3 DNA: TGTGCCAGCAGCACACGGACAGCAAATGAAAAACTGTTTTTT
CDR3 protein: CASSTRTANEKLFF

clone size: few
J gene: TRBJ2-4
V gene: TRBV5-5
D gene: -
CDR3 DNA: TGTGCCAGCAGCCTAACTAGGGTCCAAAACATTCAGTACTTC
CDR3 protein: CASSLTRVQNIQYF

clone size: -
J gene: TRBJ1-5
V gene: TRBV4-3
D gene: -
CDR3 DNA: TGCGCCAGCAGCAGAGAACGTTCTAGCAATCAGCCCCAGCATTTT
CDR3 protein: CASSRERSSNQPQHF

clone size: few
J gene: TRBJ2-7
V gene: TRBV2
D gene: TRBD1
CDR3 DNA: TGTGCCGGACAGGATTACTACGAGCAGTACTTC
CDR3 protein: CAGQDYYEQYF

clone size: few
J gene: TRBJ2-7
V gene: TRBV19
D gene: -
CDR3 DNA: TGTGCCAGTAGTAGAAATGCCGCAGGGGTCTCGGGCTACGAGCAGTACTTC
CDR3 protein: CASSRNAAGVSGYEQYF

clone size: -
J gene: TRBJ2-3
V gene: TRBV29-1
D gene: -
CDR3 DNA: TGCAGCGTTGAAGATCCCGGTGCGCAGTATTTT
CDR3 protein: CSVEDPGAQYF

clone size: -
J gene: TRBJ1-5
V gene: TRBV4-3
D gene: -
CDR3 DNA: TGCGCCAGCAGCGGCCAGTTCAATCAGCCCCAGCATTTT
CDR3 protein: CASSGQFNQPQHF

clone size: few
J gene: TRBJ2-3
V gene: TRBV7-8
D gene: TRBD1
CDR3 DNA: TGTGCCAGCAGCTTAGGACCGGGACAGAGCACAGATACGCAGTATTTT
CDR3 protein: CASSLGPGQSTDTQYF

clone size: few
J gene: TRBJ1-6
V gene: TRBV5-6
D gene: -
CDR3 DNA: TGTGCCAGCAGCTTGTATGCCCTCAGGGCCCGGCCCCTCCACTTT
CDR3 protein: CASSLYALRARPLHF

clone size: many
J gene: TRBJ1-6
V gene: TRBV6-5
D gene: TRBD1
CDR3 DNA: TGTGCCAGCAGTTACTCGAGGACAGGGGACTCACCCCTCCACTTT
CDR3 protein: CASSYSRTGDSPLHF

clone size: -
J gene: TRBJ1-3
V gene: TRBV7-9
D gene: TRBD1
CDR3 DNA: TGTGCCAGCAGCCTGGGGACAGCCTCTGGAAACACCATATATTTT
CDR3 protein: CASSLGTASGNTIYF

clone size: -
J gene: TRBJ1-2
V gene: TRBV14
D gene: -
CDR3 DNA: TGTGCCAGCAGCCAAGAGAGGGTAGGGGGCTACACCTTC
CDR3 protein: CASSQERVGGYTF

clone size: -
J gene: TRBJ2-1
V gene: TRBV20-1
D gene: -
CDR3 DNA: TGCAGTGGCATCCAGGGCTATGAGCAGTTCTTC
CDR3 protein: CSGIQGYEQFF

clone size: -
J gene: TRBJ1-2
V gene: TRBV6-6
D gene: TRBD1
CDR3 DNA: TGTGCCAGCGGACGGACAGGAGCTAACTATGGCTACACCTTC
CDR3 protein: CASGRTGANYGYTF

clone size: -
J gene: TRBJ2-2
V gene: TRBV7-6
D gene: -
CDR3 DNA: TGTGCCAGCAGCTTAGGAGCTCGGGGGACCGGGGAGCTGTTTTTT
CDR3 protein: CASSLGARGTGELFF

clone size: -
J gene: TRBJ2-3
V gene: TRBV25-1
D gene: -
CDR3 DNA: TGTGCCAGCAGTGAATTGGACTTTTCAGATACGCAGTATTTT
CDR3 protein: CASSELDFSDTQYF

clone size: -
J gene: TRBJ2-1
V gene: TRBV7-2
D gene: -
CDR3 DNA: TGTGCCAGCAGCACCGGGGGAAGCTCCTACAATGAGCAGTTCTTC
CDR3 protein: CASSTGGSSYNEQFF

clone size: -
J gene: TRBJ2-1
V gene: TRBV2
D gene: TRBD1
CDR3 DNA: TGTGCCAGCAGTGAAGTCCCGGGACAGGGCGGGTTCTTC
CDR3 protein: CASSEVPGQGGFF

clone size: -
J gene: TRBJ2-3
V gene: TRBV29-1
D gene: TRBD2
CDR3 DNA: TGCAGCGTTGAGCGGGGGGCTGGCACAGATACGCAGTATTTT
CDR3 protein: CSVERGAGTDTQYF

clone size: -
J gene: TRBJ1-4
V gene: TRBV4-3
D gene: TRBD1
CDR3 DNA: TGCGCCAGCAGCTTGAATACAGGGGGAAATGAAAAACTGTTTTTT
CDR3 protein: CASSLNTGGNEKLFF

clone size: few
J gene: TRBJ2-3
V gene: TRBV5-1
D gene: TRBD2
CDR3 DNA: TGCGCCAGCAGCTTGATCGGGGGGGCCGATACGCAGTATTTT
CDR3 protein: CASSLIGGADTQYF